These 22 T cell receptor beta chains originate from one sample sequenced in a study of blood T cells in healthy people across ages. Using a J-beta primer mix together with a sample-barcoded 5' primer, a second PCR was run for roughly 7 to 12 cycles. One entry per CDR3 protein results from TCRdb running MiXCR on the 5' RACE reads. The data contain 1.5 million to 2 million distinct CDR3 sequences, around half of them seen just once; the ten biggest clones take up about 2.1%. Sequenced: blood. These TCRs come from a woman aged 40-49 years in good health.

V is TRBV6-2 or TRBV6-3 and J is TRBJ2-5; TRBD1 aligns across 8 bases. The length of the CDR3 is 13 residues. Germline V CDR1 and CDR2: MNHEY, SVGEGT. V trimming: 6 bases; J trimming: 11 bases; junction bases outside the gene matches: 11. In DNA form, the CDR3 reads TGTGCCAGCAGGACAGGGGCAGGCAATGAGCAGTACTTC. Residues: CASRTGAGNEQYF.

The CDR3 is CASSQEVGGGLQETQYF. The CDR3 nucleotides read TGTGCCAGCAGCCAAGAGGTGGGCGGGGGGCTCCAAGAGACCCAGTACTTC. The rearrangement links TRBV4-2 to TRBJ2-5, with 8 nucleotides matching TRBD2. This CDR3 is built from 17 residues. CDR1 and CDR2 (germline): LGHNA, YNFKEQ. Losses at the gene ends were 0 bases for V and 1 base for J; bases not matched to a gene: 7.

The chain combines TRBV27 with TRBJ2-3; no firm D call. The V and J ends lost 2 bases and 10 bases respectively, with 13 bases between them. The germline CDR1 and CDR2 sequences are MNHEY and SMNVEV (reference sequence). CDR3 length: 13 residues. CDR3 region: CASSLMLAPPQYF. CDR3 nucleotide sequence: TGTGCCAGCAGTTTAATGTTAGCTCCTCCGCAGTATTTT.

The rearrangement links TRBV7-9 to TRBJ2-4, with D tentatively TRBD1 (7 bases). This CDR3 comprises 17 residues. Germline lookup yields CDR1 SEHNR and CDR2 FQNEAQ (reference sequence). V lost 3 bases to trimming and J lost 0 bases, with 15 bases between them. This CDR3 reads CASSLQGGSLAKNIQYF. The CDR3 DNA reads as TGTGCCAGCAGCTTGCAGGGGGGCTCACTAGCCAAAAACATTCAGTACTTC.

The V gene is TRBV6-2 or TRBV6-3, the J gene TRBJ2-6; TRBD2 agrees at 7 bases. The CDR3 extends over 17 amino acids. Germline values: CDR1 MNHEY, CDR2 SVGEGT. V shed 4 bases, J shed 0 bases, and the junction held 6 bases outside the gene matches. CDR3 in amino acids: CASSSTSAASGANVLTF. As DNA, the CDR3 is TGTGCCAGCAGTTCAACTAGCGCGGCCTCTGGGGCCAACGTCCTGACTTTC.

Only a few counts were recorded for this clonotype. CDR3 sequence (DNA): TGTGCCACCAGCAGAGATGGGGGTTTGAAGAACATTCAGTACTTC. This codes for CATSRDGGLKNIQYF. The chain uses TRBV15 and TRBJ2-4; the D gene could be TRBD1 or TRBD2 (5 bases each). This CDR3 has 15 residues. Germline CDR1 and CDR2: LNHNV and YYDKDF (reference sequence). V lost 0 bases and J 7 bases, leaving 13 bases between the germline ends. Full variable domain (rest looked up from reference TRBV15 and TRBJ2-4): DAMVIQNPRYQVTQFGKPVTLSCSQTLNHNVMYWYQQKSSQAPKLLFHYYDKDFNNEADTPDNFQSRRPNTSFCFLDIRSPGLGDTAMYLCATSRDGGLKNIQYFGAGTRLSVL.

The CDR3: CASSVGLMGYEQYF. In DNA, the CDR3 is TGTGCCAGCAGCGTAGGACTTATGGGCTACGAGCAGTACTTC. The chain combines TRBV9 with TRBJ2-7; D is unresolved. From germline, CDR1 is SGDLS and CDR2 YYNGEE. This CDR3 region has 14 residues. V lost 0 bases to trimming and J lost 3 bases, with 10 bases between them.

The genes are TRBV7-2 and TRBJ2-3; possible D gene TRBD2, 5 bases. The germline V gene encodes CDR1 SGHTA and CDR2 FQGNSA. There are 13 residues in the CDR3. V shed 4 bases and J shed 4 bases, with 9 bases lying between them. CDR3 nucleotides: TGTGCCAGCAGCTCCGGGAACCCAGATACGCAGTATTTT. It yields the protein CASSSGNPDTQYF.

This sequence joins TRBV5-1 and TRBJ1-1; maybe TRBD1 (5 bases). The CDR3 consists of 15 residues. CDR1 and CDR2 (germline): SGHRS, YFSETQ. Trimming removed 4 bases from V and 8 bases from J, with 21 bases in between. CDR3 in DNA: TGCGCCAGCAGCGTCGGCCCCGGGGTCCCAGGGGAAGCTTTCTTT. Its translation is CASSVGPGVPGEAFF. Complete variable domain (other parts from reference TRBV5-1 and TRBJ1-1): KAGVTQTPRYLIKTRGQQVTLSCSPISGHRSVSWYQQTPGQGLQFLFEYFSETQRNKGNFPGRFSGRQFSNSRSEMNVSTLELGDSALYLCASSVGPGVPGEAFFGQGTRLTVV.

This clonotype was detected a few times. The CDR3 DNA sequence: TGTGCCAGCAGTTTTGCGCCAGGACTTACTAACTATGGCTACACCTTC. Translating gives CASSFAPGLTNYGYTF. The chain recombines TRBV12-3 or TRBV12-4 with TRBJ1-2; D not resolved. V gave up 3 bases and J gave up 0 bases, with 14 bases separating them. This CDR3 is 16 amino acids long.

V and J are TRBV27 and TRBJ2-1; a weak D match, TRBD2 (5 bases). The germline V gene has CDR1 MNHEY and CDR2 SMNVEV (reference sequence). The CDR3 is 15 amino acids. Trimming removed 1 base from V and 1 base from J, with 8 bases in between. CDR3: CASSLFGESYNEQFF. CDR3 in DNA: TGTGCCAGCAGTTTATTCGGGGAGTCCTACAATGAGCAGTTCTTC.

The chain carries TRBV12-3 or TRBV12-4 and TRBJ2-6; no clear D gene. CDR3 length equals 16 residues. The ends were cut back, 3 bases at V and 0 bases at J, with 9 bases in the middle. This CDR3 is CASSLMSGSGANVLTF. The CDR3 coding sequence is TGTGCCAGCAGTTTGATGTCTGGCTCTGGGGCCAACGTCCTGACTTTC.

This clonotype was found many times. V is TRBV20-1 and J is TRBJ2-7; TRBD2 matches 8 bases. This CDR3 has 16 amino acids. From germline, CDR1 is DFQATT and CDR2 SNEGSKA (reference sequence). J was trimmed by 7 bases and V by 0 bases; bases with no gene match: 14. The DNA for the CDR3 is TGCAGTGCTAGAGACCCCGATACCGGGGGGGCCAAAGAGCAGTACTTC. Amino acid sequence: CSARDPDTGGAKEQYF.

This clonotype was counted a few times. CDR3 bases: TGTGCCAGCAGCCAAGTGGCCTCCTACAATGAGCAGTTCTTC. Encoded protein: CASSQVASYNEQFF. The chain combines TRBV12-3 or TRBV12-4 with TRBJ2-1; no clear D gene. V dropped 6 bases and J dropped 0 bases, with 9 bases sitting between them. This CDR3 has 14 amino acids.

The chain combines TRBV6-1 with TRBJ2-5; D not certain. Germline assignment: CDR1 MNHNS and CDR2 SASEGT. Deletions cut 6 bases from V and 1 base from J, with 12 bases between. This CDR3 region has 14 residues. This CDR3 reads CASRPMWGQETQYF. Here the CDR3 DNA reads TGTGCCAGCAGACCCATGTGGGGCCAAGAGACCCAGTACTTC.

J is TRBJ1-4 and V is TRBV27, with 8 bases lining up with TRBD1. From germline, CDR1 is MNHEY and CDR2 SMNVEV (reference sequence). The CDR3 has 15 amino acids. Unmatched junction bases numbered 9, after V lost 5 bases and J lost 7 bases. In nucleotides, the CDR3 is TGTGCCAGCAGTGACGGACAGGGTTACAGTGAAAAACTGTTTTTT. Residues: CASSDGQGYSEKLFF.

The chain is built from TRBV7-2 and TRBJ2-5, with unresolved D. V lost 5 bases to trimming and J lost 2 bases, with 21 bases between them. Germline V CDR1 and CDR2: SGHTA, FQGNSA. CDR3 length: 17 residues. The CDR3 DNA sequence: TGTGCCAGCAGCCCGAGTCGTGGAAGGGATGGGCAAGAGACCCAGTACTTC. Protein: CASSPSRGRDGQETQYF. Using reference TRBV7-2 and TRBJ2-5 for the parts outside the CDR3, the full variable domain is GAGVSQSPSNKVTEKGKDVELRCDPISGHTALYWYRQSLGQGLEFLIYFQGNSAPDKSGLPSDRFSAERTGGSVSTLTIQRTQQEDSAVYLCASSPSRGRDGQETQYFGPGTRLLVL.

The chain recombines TRBV12-3 or TRBV12-4 with TRBJ1-5; TRBD1 might be the D (6 bases). V was trimmed by 5 bases and J by 1 base, leaving 15 bases between them. This CDR3 is built from 16 residues. The CDR3 reads CASSPQVGGSNQPQHF. CDR3 nucleotide sequence: TGTGCCAGCAGTCCCCAGGTTGGGGGCAGCAATCAGCCCCAGCATTTT.

In its sample, this clonotype was seen a few times. The rearrangement joins TRBV6-6 to TRBJ2-5; tentative D call: TRBD2 (5 bases). This CDR3 comprises 15 residues. Germline assignment: CDR1 MNHNY and CDR2 SVGAGI (reference sequence). V lost 4 bases and J lost 7, with 19 bases in between. The CDR3 DNA reads as TGTGCCAGCAGTTCCAGCGGTGCCACGAGAGGGACCCAGTACTTC. This codes for CASSSSGATRGTQYF.

The chain recombines TRBV9 with TRBJ2-5; maybe TRBD1 (6 bases). V was trimmed by 3 bases and J by 11 bases, leaving 20 bases between them. This CDR3 region has 14 residues. Germline V gene sequence: CDR1 SGDLS, CDR2 YYNGEE. CDR3 region: CASSEYKGHNEQYF. The CDR3 coding sequence is TGTGCCAGCAGCGAGTATAAGGGACACAATGAGCAGTACTTC.

The rearrangement uses TRBV12-3 or TRBV12-4 and TRBJ2-7; 7 bases map to TRBD2. The CDR3 contains 17 residues. V gave up 1 base and J gave up 2 bases; unmatched junction bases: 11. DNA of the CDR3: TGTGCCAGCAGTTTAGGGCTACAGGAGGGAGGGACCTACGAGCAGTACTTC. Protein: CASSLGLQEGGTYEQYF.

This chain uses TRBV5-5 with TRBJ2-1; tentatively, D is TRBD1 (6 bases). The J call may not be correct, given that the DNA end is closer to TRBJ2-7. CDR1 SGHKS and CDR2 YYEKEE come from the germline V gene (reference sequence). This CDR3 has 15 residues. The CDR3 sequence is CASSRQGLAYNEQYF. In nucleotides, the CDR3 is TGTGCCAGCAGCCGTCAGGGGCTGGCCTACAATGAGCAGTACTTC.